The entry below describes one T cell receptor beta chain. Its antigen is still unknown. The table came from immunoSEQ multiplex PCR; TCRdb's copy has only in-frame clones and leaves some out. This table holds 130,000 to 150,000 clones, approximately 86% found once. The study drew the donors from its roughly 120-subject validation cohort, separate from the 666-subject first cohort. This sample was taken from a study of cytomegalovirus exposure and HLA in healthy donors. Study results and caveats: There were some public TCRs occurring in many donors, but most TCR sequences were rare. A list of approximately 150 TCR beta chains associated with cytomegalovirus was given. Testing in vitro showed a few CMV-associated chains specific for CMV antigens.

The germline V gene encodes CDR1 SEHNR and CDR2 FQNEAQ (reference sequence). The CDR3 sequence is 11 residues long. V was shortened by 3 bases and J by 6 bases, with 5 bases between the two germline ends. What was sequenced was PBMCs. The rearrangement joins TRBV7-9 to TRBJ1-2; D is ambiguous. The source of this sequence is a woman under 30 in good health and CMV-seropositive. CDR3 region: CASSFSDGYTF. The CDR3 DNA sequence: TGTGCCAGCAGCTTCTCCGATGGCTACACCTTC.